The source of this T cell receptor (beta chain) is a study of cytomegalovirus exposure and HLA in healthy donors. Details on this clone: This sample includes further DNA sequences coding for the same CDR3.

Sequenced by immunoSEQ multiplex PCR; TCRdb stores in-frame clones only, minus some. The table has about 260,000 clones, about nine tenths seen once. Trimming stripped 4 bases from V and 2 bases from J, with 1 base between. CDR1 is SEHNR and CDR2 is FQNEAQ in the germline V gene (reference sequence). The CDR3 has 11 residues. The sequence derives from a woman aged 30 to 39 in good health and CMV-seronegative. Sequences were obtained from PBMCs. This rearrangement joins TRBV7-9 to TRBJ2-3; no clear D gene. CDR3 region: CASSSTDTQYF. DNA for the CDR3: TGTGCCAGCAGCTCCACAGATACGCAGTATTTT.